Presented here are 25 T cell receptor beta chains from one specimen sequenced in a study of read filtering for tumor transcriptome and immune sequencing. This library used roughly 400 ng RNA and molecular barcoded adaptors spanning alpha/delta and beta/gamma chains. TCRdb fed the reads into MiXCR, producing one record per CDR3 protein. The data hold 60,000 to 75,000 distinct CDR3 sequences, with about 19% observed a single time. Sequencing was performed on a population of CD138-negative cells sorted from bone marrow. The source is a donor aged 40 or older with multiple myeloma.

This clonotype was detected ten times or more. This sequence joins TRBV5-1 and TRBJ2-7; 8 nucleotides line up with TRBD2. Germline lookup yields CDR1 SGHRS and CDR2 YFSETQ. Trimming took 5 bases from V and 0 from J; bases not matched to a gene: 7. The CDR3 is made up of 15 amino acids. DNA of the CDR3: TGCGCCAGCAGTCCGGTAGCGGGGCGCTCCTACGAGCAGTACTTC. This gives the protein CASSPVAGRSYEQYF. The whole variable domain, filled in from reference TRBV5-1 and TRBJ2-7, reads KAGVTQTPRYLIKTRGQQVTLSCSPISGHRSVSWYQQTPGQGLQFLFEYFSETQRNKGNFPGRFSGRQFSNSRSEMNVSTLELGDSALYLCASSPVAGRSYEQYFGPGTRLTVT.

This clonotype has ten or more counts. The V call is TRBV12-3 or TRBV12-4, the J call TRBJ2-5; D assignment may be TRBD1 or TRBD2 (5 bases each). This CDR3 is built from 15 residues. V was trimmed by 1 base and J by 5 bases, leaving 14 bases between them. CDR3 sequence: CASSLGDAEGETQYF. The CDR3 region has the DNA TGTGCCAGCAGTTTAGGGGACGCTGAGGGGGAGACCCAGTACTTC.

As for this clonotype: Given a much more abundant clone one base away, this may be a read error. The chain couples TRBV28 to TRBJ1-5; D perhaps matches TRBD1 (6 bases). V lost 6 bases to trimming and J lost 0 bases, with 18 bases between them. Germline V lookup: CDR1 MDHEN, CDR2 SYDVKM. CDR3 size: 17 residues. Written as DNA, the CDR3 is TGTGCCAGCAGAACGACGAGGGACACAAATAGCAATCAGCCCCAGCATTTT. It yields the protein CASRTTRDTNSNQPQHF.

The table lists this clonotype with a few counts. CDR3 nucleotides: TGCAGTGCTAGCGAGCGGGGGGTGGGCACAGATACGCAGTATTTT. Encoded protein: CSASERGVGTDTQYF. The genes are TRBV20-1 and TRBJ2-3, with 9 nucleotides matching TRBD2. Per the germline V gene, CDR1 is DFQATT and CDR2 is SNEGSKA (reference sequence). The CDR3 loop spans 15 amino acids. V was pared by 3 bases and J by 1 base, with 5 bases of the junction left unmatched.

For this clonotype: This likely comes from a read error, as the CDR3 has no conserved phenylalanine or tryptophan at its end. This sequence joins TRBV20-1 and TRBJ1-6, with a weak D call TRBD1 (6 bases). The CDR3 is 13 amino acids. From germline, CDR1 is DFQATT and CDR2 SNEGSKA (reference sequence). CDR3 sequence (DNA): TGCGGTGCTAGAATGGACAGCAATTCACCCCTCCACCTT. It codes for CGARMDSNSPLHL.

This clonotype was detected many times. The V and J genes are TRBV11-2 and TRBJ2-1; the match to TRBD2 covers 7 bases. The V gene's germline CDR1 is SGHAT and CDR2 FQNNGV. The CDR3 is 17 amino acids. V dropped 3 bases and J dropped 8; count of bases not matched to a gene: 16. The CDR3 DNA follows: TGTGCCAGCAGCTTGGTACGGGGTGGCGGGAGAATCGATGAGCAGTTCTTC. Encoded protein: CASSLVRGGGRIDEQFF.

The chain joins TRBV19 to TRBJ2-2; D is possibly TRBD2 (6 bases). V was pared by 3 bases and J by 6 bases, with 11 bases between. The CDR3 has 14 amino acids. CDR1 is LNHDA and CDR2 is SQIVND in the germline V gene (reference sequence). In DNA form, the CDR3 reads TGTGCCAGTAGTATCGTCGGGAGTCCCGGGGAGCTGTTTTTT. Its protein product is CASSIVGSPGELFF.

This clonotype was counted at least ten times. V and J are TRBV20-1 and TRBJ2-7; the D gene is possibly TRBD1 (5 bases). V lost 5 bases and J lost 4, with 15 bases in between. Germline V lookup: CDR1 DFQATT, CDR2 SNEGSKA (reference sequence). CDR3 length: 13 amino acids. The CDR3 DNA follows: TGCAGTGCTTACGACAGAACTGAGTACGAGCAGTACTTC. It yields the protein CSAYDRTEYEQYF.

About this clonotype: Because the CDR3 is missing its conserved closing phenylalanine or tryptophan, this is likely a read error. Here the CDR3 reads CASSLGQGQNTEAFI. The CDR3 DNA is TGTGCCAGCAGTCTAGGACAGGGGCAGAACACTGAAGCTTTCATT. The chain couples TRBV12-3 or TRBV12-4 to TRBJ1-1, with 9 positions matching TRBD1. The CDR3 is 15 amino acids. Trimming at V came to 5 bases and at J to 1 base, leaving 5 bases not matched to a gene.

The chain has TRBV7-9 and TRBJ1-5; 7 bases agree with TRBD1. Trimming cost V 5 bases and J 7 bases; bases outside gene matches: 8. This CDR3 contains 14 residues. The germline gives CDR1 SEHNR, CDR2 FQNEAQ (reference sequence). CDR3 amino acids: CASSQMTGIQPQHF. The CDR3 bases are TGTGCCAGCAGCCAGATGACAGGGATCCAGCCCCAGCATTTT. The variable domain in full, completed from reference TRBV7-9 and TRBJ1-5, reads DTGVSQNPRHKITKRGQNVTFRCDPISEHNRLYWYRQTLGQGPEFLTYFQNEAQLEKSRLLSDRFSAERPKGSFSTLEIQRTEQGDSAMYLCASSQMTGIQPQHFGDGTRLSIL.

This clonotype was observed at least ten times. This chain connects TRBV9 to TRBJ2-3; perhaps TRBD2 as D (5 bases). Trimming left V 0 bases short and J 2 bases short, with 7 bases between. Germline V gene sequence: CDR1 SGDLS, CDR2 YYNGEE. The CDR3 spans 14 residues. The CDR3 DNA reads TGTGCCAGCAGCGTAGCTGGACTCACAGATACGCAGTATTTT. Its translation: CASSVAGLTDTQYF.

About this clonotype itself: This may arise from a read error, as a much more abundant clone is one base away. The gene calls are TRBV29-1 and TRBJ2-5; 8 positions agree with TRBD1. Germline V gene data show CDR1 as SQVTM and CDR2 as ANQGSEA. The V and J ends lost 3 bases and 5 bases, in that order; junction bases with no gene match: 8. This CDR3 has 14 amino acids. The CDR3: CSVDPGQGLETQYF. The CDR3 DNA reads TGCAGCGTTGACCCAGGACAGGGCTTGGAGACCCAGTACTTC.

J is TRBJ2-5 and V is TRBV13; no reliable D call. Looked up from germline, CDR1 is PRHDT and CDR2 is FYEKMQ (reference sequence). The CDR3 contains 14 residues. Trimming left V 1 base short and J 1 base short, with 7 bases between. The chain's CDR3 is CASSLVETQETQYF. In nucleotides, the CDR3 is TGTGCCAGCAGCTTAGTAGAAACCCAAGAGACCCAGTACTTC. The full variable domain, with the rest looked up from reference TRBV13 and TRBJ2-5, is AAGVIQSPRHLIKEKRETATLKCYPIPRHDTVYWYQQGPGQDPQFLISFYEKMQSDKGSIPDRFSAQQFSDYHSELNMSSLELGDSALYFCASSLVETQETQYFGPGTRLLVL.

To note about this clonotype: Possible read error: a much larger clone is one base away. The chain employs TRBV29-1 and TRBJ2-3; 12 positions agree with TRBD2. Germline loops: CDR1 SQVTM, CDR2 ANQGSEA. The V segment lost 0 bases and the J segment 0 bases; nucleotides outside the gene matches: 4. The CDR3 has 17 amino acids. The CDR3 is CSVEDPSGGASTDTQYF. DNA for the CDR3: TGCAGCGTTGAAGACCCTAGCGGGGGGGCTAGCACAGATACGCAGTATTTT.

Comments on this clonotype: A much larger clone sits a single nucleotide away, making a read error possible. The chain couples TRBV7-7 to TRBJ2-2; D is uncertain. This CDR3 contains 12 residues. CDR1 is SSHAT, CDR2 FNYEAQ, per germline (reference sequence). CDR3 nucleotide sequence: TGTGTCAGCAGCCTCCTCACCGGGGAGCTGTTTTTT. As protein: CVSSLLTGELFF.

There are many counts of this clonotype. The rearrangement joins TRBV29-1 to TRBJ1-2, with a tentative D call TRBD1 (5 bases). This CDR3 comprises 15 residues. Germline assignment: CDR1 SQVTM and CDR2 ANQGSEA. V gave up 3 bases and J gave up 2 bases, with 16 bases separating them. This chain's CDR3 is CSVEEMKTANYGYTF. Written as DNA, the CDR3 is TGCAGCGTTGAGGAAATGAAGACAGCCAACTATGGCTACACCTTC.

To note about this clonotype: One base away lies a much larger clone, so this may be a sequencing read error. The chain employs TRBV28 and TRBJ2-7; 7 bases fit TRBD2. Germline loops: CDR1 MDHEN, CDR2 SYDVKM. The CDR3 has 12 amino acids. The CDR3: CAGSSPGLKSYF. The CDR3 DNA reads as TGTGCCGGCAGTTCCCCGGGACTAAAGTCGTACTTC. Complete variable domain (other parts from reference TRBV28 and TRBJ2-7): DVKVTQSSRYLVKRTGEKVFLECVQDMDHENMFWYRQDPGLGLRLIYFSYDVKMKEKGDIPEGYSVSREKKERFSLILESASTNQTSMYLCAGSSPGLKSYFGPGTRLTVT.

This clonotype was recorded at least ten times. The chain links TRBV20-1 to TRBJ2-5; the D gene could be TRBD1 or TRBD2 (7 bases each). The CDR3 sequence is 14 residues long. Germline V gene sequence: CDR1 DFQATT, CDR2 SNEGSKA (reference sequence). V dropped 3 bases and J dropped 4 bases, with 15 bases sitting between them. The CDR3 sequence is CSASPQGGTETQYF. CDR3 DNA: TGCAGTGCTAGTCCCCAGGGGGGGACAGAGACCCAGTACTTC.

This clonotype was seen at least ten times. The chain has TRBV5-8 and TRBJ2-7, with 7 bases aligning to TRBD2. With 2 bases clipped from V and 2 bases from J, the junction kept 4 bases outside the gene matches. CDR3 size: 14 residues. Germline values: CDR1 SGHTS, CDR2 YDEGEE. CDR3: CASSLSGRAYEQYF. The CDR3 region has the DNA TGTGCCAGCAGCTTAAGTGGGAGGGCCTACGAGCAGTACTTC.

This clonotype appeared many times. This chain joins TRBV6-6 and TRBJ2-2; D is possibly TRBD2 (6 bases). From germline, CDR1 is MNHNY and CDR2 SVGAGI (reference sequence). The V end lost 2 bases, the J end lost 2 bases, and 15 bases lay between the germline ends. This CDR3 contains 17 residues. CDR3 in DNA: TGTGCCAGCAGTTACGGAGTTAGCGGCTACAACACCGGGGAGCTGTTTTTT. It specifies CASSYGVSGYNTGELFF.

By share, this clonotype ranks as medium-sized. The rearrangement links TRBV5-4 to TRBJ1-1; D perhaps matches TRBD1 (6 bases). V was clipped by 1 base and J by 1 base, with 14 bases between them. CDR1 is SGHNT, CDR2 YYREEE, per germline (reference sequence). CDR3 length equals 16 residues. The CDR3 DNA reads TGTGCCAGCAGCTTGAGTGGCAGGGGCTCGAACACTGAAGCTTTCTTT. Its protein is CASSLSGRGSNTEAFF. The whole variable domain, remainder taken from reference TRBV5-4 and TRBJ1-1, is ETGVTQSPTHLIKTRGQQVTLRCSSQSGHNTVSWYQQALGQGPQFIFQYYREEENGRGNFPPRFSGLQFPNYSSELNVNALELDDSALYLCASSLSGRGSNTEAFFGQGTRLTVV.

The gene calls are TRBV19 and TRBJ1-4, with D possibly being TRBD1 (5 bases). Trimming removed 0 bases from V and 8 bases from J, with 13 bases in between. The length of the CDR3 is 15 residues. CDR1 LNHDA and CDR2 SQIVND come from the germline V gene (reference sequence). CDR3 bases: TGTGCCAGTAGTATAGATGGGCGACGGGGGGAAAAACTGTTTTTT. The encoded protein is CASSIDGRRGEKLFF.

Concerning this clonotype: This may stem from a read error, because a much larger clone lies one nucleotide away. It is likely a read error, because the conserved phenylalanine at the end of the CDR3 is missing. This rearrangement joins TRBV20-1 to TRBJ2-7, with 9 bases fitting TRBD1. Germline assignment: CDR1 DFQATT and CDR2 SNEGSKA (reference sequence). The trim removed 6 bases at V and 3 bases at J, leaving 3 bases unmatched. The CDR3 is 12 amino acids. The chain's CDR3 is CSAQGASYEQYL. CDR3 bases: TGCAGTGCACAGGGGGCGAGCTACGAGCAGTACCTC.

At least ten counts were recorded for this clonotype. This chain connects TRBV6-5 to TRBJ2-4; perhaps D is TRBD1 or TRBD2 (5 bases each). Trimming took 6 bases from V and 7 from J, leaving 7 bases between them. The CDR3 loop spans 11 amino acids. CDR1 is MNHEY and CDR2 is SVGAGI in the germline V gene. CDR3 amino acids: CASRGDNIQYF. In DNA, the CDR3 is TGTGCCAGCAGAGGGGACAACATTCAGTACTTC.

There are many counts of this clonotype. This chain joins TRBV5-1 and TRBJ2-5; 12 bases are shared with TRBD1. In germline, CDR1 is SGHRS, CDR2 YFSETQ. V shed 0 bases, J shed 5 bases, and the junction held 8 bases outside the gene matches. The CDR3 spans 17 residues. Here the CDR3 DNA reads TGCGCCAGCAGCTTGGCCGTCGGGACAGGGGGCGGCGAGACCCAGTACTTC. It is translated as CASSLAVGTGGGETQYF.